The rows below give T cell receptor beta chains drawn from one sample of a study of blood T cells in healthy people across ages. MiXCR was run by TCRdb on the 5' RACE reads, yielding one entry per CDR3 protein. Counted here are around 1,600,000 distinct CDR3 sequences, roughly two fifths occurring once; the ten biggest clones make up about 4.1%. The sequenced sample consisted of blood. Source of these receptors: a woman aged 18-35 years in good health. Each CDR3 is given without its conserved first and last residue.

J	V	CDR3
TRBJ2-7	TRBV4-1	ASSQGLPDRSYEQY
TRBJ2-2	TRBV2	ASSDPIPDRVNTGKLF
TRBJ2-7	TRBV20-1	SAPKGTSFHEQY
TRBJ2-7	TRBV27	ASSPLGTSYYEQY
TRBJ2-7	TRBV12-3/TRBV12-4	ASSPWSANSYEQY
TRBJ1-1	TRBV12-3/TRBV12-4	ASTFPGGWTEAF
TRBJ2-1	TRBV6-6	ASCQHSSYNEQF
TRBJ2-1	TRBV29-1	SVKREGSREQF
TRBJ2-3	TRBV11-2	ASSPPTADTQY
TRBJ2-3	TRBV5-1	ASSSGRPTWDTQY
TRBJ2-3	TRBV4-3	ASSQNPADTQY
TRBJ2-7	TRBV4-1	ASSQDPGLVYEQY
TRBJ1-4	TRBV6-1	ASSVTVTRTTNEKLF